This is a list of T cell receptor beta chains from one sample in a study of cytomegalovirus exposure and HLA in healthy donors. Sequenced by immunoSEQ multiplex PCR; TCRdb stores in-frame clones only, minus some. The repertoire consists of roughly 180,000 clones, with 60% to 85% occurring once and the leading ten covering about 1.5%. Source material: PBMCs. Receptors originate from a man between 18 and 35 years old in good health and CMV-seronegative. CDR3s include the opening cysteine and the closing phenylalanine or tryptophan. The D gene is left open where the match is weak. Some rows mark clone size as missing; the rest say once, few, many or name a class of expanded clone.

cdr3_aa cdr3_nt v_call clone_size d_call j_call
CASSPEFVRETQYF TGTGCCAGCAGTCCTGAGTTTGTGAGAGAGACCCAGTACTTC TRBV28 NA NA TRBJ2-5
CASSAPLGTGTHEQFF TGTGCCAGCAGTGCTCCCCTAGGGACAGGGACCCATGAGCAGTTCTTC TRBV28 NA TRBD1 TRBJ2-1
CASSLRLADYEQYF TGCGCCAGCAGCTTGAGGCTAGCGGACTACGAGCAGTACTTC TRBV5-1 NA TRBD2 TRBJ2-7
CASSDRDRPSGNTIYF TGTGCCAGCAGTGACAGGGACAGGCCTTCTGGAAACACCATATATTTT TRBV2 NA TRBD1 TRBJ1-3
CASSFPGVLNTEAFF TGTGCCAGCAGTTTCCCGGGGGTTCTGAACACTGAAGCTTTCTTT TRBV28 once NA TRBJ1-1
CASSLRGSVRDTQYF TGTGCCAGCAGTTTAAGGGGTTCGGTCCGGGATACGCAGTATTTT TRBV28 NA NA TRBJ2-3
CAWSVSWADNTGELFF TGTGCCTGGAGTGTATCCTGGGCAGACAACACCGGGGAGCTGTTTTTT TRBV30 NA NA TRBJ2-2
CASSIASFLSSYNEQFF TGTGCCAGTAGTATAGCCTCCTTTCTAAGTTCCTACAATGAGCAGTTCTTC TRBV19 NA NA TRBJ2-1
CASSPAAGAQETQYF TGCGCCAGCAGCCCCGCGGCGGGGGCCCAAGAGACCCAGTACTTC TRBV5-1 NA NA TRBJ2-5
CAWTDWGRGFGTQYF TGTGCCTGGACCGATTGGGGGAGGGGGTTCGGGACCCAGTACTTC TRBV30 NA NA TRBJ2-5
CASDRGNTGELFF TGTGCCAGCGACAGGGGGAACACCGGGGAGCTGTTTTTT TRBV6-1 NA TRBD1 TRBJ2-2
CASSLEGGGRSNTGELFF TGTGCCAGCAGCTTAGAAGGTGGAGGGAGATCGAACACCGGGGAGCTGTTTTTT TRBV7-6 NA NA TRBJ2-2
CASSGGTANEKLFF TGTGCCAGCAGCGGCGGGACAGCTAATGAAAAACTGTTTTTT TRBV9 once TRBD1 TRBJ1-4
CASSLERQGELFF TGTGCCAGCAGCTTAGAGAGGCAGGGGGAGCTGTTTTTT TRBV11-2 NA NA TRBJ2-2
CASSVDVGKIEADTQYF TGTGCCAGCAGCGTAGATGTCGGCAAGATCGAAGCGGATACGCAGTATTTT TRBV9 few NA TRBJ2-3
CASTGNGGSKETQYF TGTGCCAGCACCGGTAACGGAGGCAGCAAAGAGACCCAGTACTTC TRBV9 NA NA TRBJ2-5
CASSGNTEAFF TGTGCCAGCTCGGGAAACACTGAAGCTTTCTTT TRBV11-1 once NA TRBJ1-1
CASSPHQTETYGYTF TGTGCCAGCAGCCCCCACCAGACTGAGACCTATGGCTACACCTTC TRBV6-6 NA NA TRBJ1-2
CASTFDRIPNTEAFF TGTGCCAGCACTTTCGACAGAATACCTAACACTGAAGCTTTCTTT TRBV28 few NA TRBJ1-1
CASSARLAAYNEQFF TGTGCCAGCAGTGCCCGACTAGCGGCATACAATGAGCAGTTCTTC TRBV2 NA TRBD2 TRBJ2-1
CASDRVGLYEQYF TGTGCCAGCGACAGGGTTGGACTCTACGAGCAGTACTTC TRBV2 NA TRBD1 TRBJ2-7
CAWRVGDRDNSPLHF TGTGCCTGGCGCGTGGGGGACAGGGACAATTCACCCCTCCACTTT TRBV30 NA TRBD1 TRBJ1-6
CASSTGTSGDEQYF TGTGCCAGCAGTACCGGGACTAGCGGGGACGAGCAGTACTTC TRBV6-4 NA TRBD2 TRBJ2-7
CASTPGTVTGNTIYF TGTGCCAGTACGCCTGGGACAGTTACTGGAAACACCATATATTTT TRBV19 NA TRBD1 TRBJ1-3
CASSESSFGRGEAFF TGTGCCAGCAGTGAAAGCTCCTTCGGGAGGGGTGAAGCTTTCTTT TRBV6-1 NA NA TRBJ1-1
CASSVGLAGGGGTGELFF TGTGCCAGCAGCGTAGGGCTAGCGGGAGGGGGCGGCACCGGGGAGCTGTTTTTT TRBV9 NA TRBD2 TRBJ2-2
CASSPGVAGGYEQYF TGTGCCAGCAGCCCCGGGGTAGCGGGAGGCTACGAGCAGTACTTC TRBV7-8 NA TRBD2 TRBJ2-7
CASSMGSAYNSPLHF TGTGCCAGCAGTATGGGTAGCGCCTATAATTCACCCCTCCACTTT TRBV6-5 NA NA TRBJ1-6
CASSIGDRVLTGELFF TGTGCCAGTAGTATCGGGGACAGGGTGTTAACCGGGGAGCTGTTTTTT TRBV19 NA TRBD1 TRBJ2-2
CASSIDWSSYNEQFF TGTGCCAGCAGTATCGACTGGAGCTCCTACAATGAGCAGTTCTTC TRBV27 NA NA TRBJ2-1
CASSSLAGGTDTQYF TGTGCCAGCTCATCACTAGCGGGAGGCACAGATACGCAGTATTTT TRBV18 NA TRBD2 TRBJ2-3
CASSLERVTIDEQFF TGTGCCAGCAGCCTCGAACGGGTAACGATCGATGAGCAGTTCTTC TRBV5-6 NA NA TRBJ2-1
CASSPEQGSTEAFF TGCGCCAGCAGCCCGGAACAGGGGAGCACTGAAGCTTTCTTT TRBV5-1 NA TRBD1 TRBJ1-1
CSVSRAGELFF TGCAGCGTGTCGAGGGCCGGGGAGCTGTTTTTT TRBV29-1 few NA TRBJ2-2
CASSQYGYGQKNTEAFF TGTGCCAGCAGCCAATATGGGTATGGACAGAAGAACACTGAAGCTTTCTTT TRBV11-1 NA NA TRBJ1-1
CASMGAWDTGELFF TGTGCCAGCATGGGGGCCTGGGACACCGGGGAGCTGTTTTTT TRBV27 NA NA TRBJ2-2
CASSTRTEAGTEAFF TGTGCCAGCAGTACCCGGACGGAGGCGGGCACTGAAGCTTTCTTT TRBV28 NA NA TRBJ1-1
CSVEGLADTGELFF TGCAGCGTCGAGGGACTAGCGGACACCGGGGAGCTGTTTTTT TRBV29-1 NA TRBD2 TRBJ2-2
CASSMRVGGAGTEAFF TGTGCCAGTAGTATGAGGGTTGGGGGCGCGGGCACTGAAGCTTTCTTT TRBV19 NA NA TRBJ1-1
CASSGGTGGFFSGNTIYF TGTGCCAGCTCCGGCGGGACAGGGGGTTTTTTCTCTGGAAACACCATATATTTT TRBV7-9 NA TRBD1 TRBJ1-3
CASSLVQGADGNTIYF TGTGCCAGCAGCTTAGTCCAGGGGGCGGATGGAAACACCATATATTTT TRBV7-8 once TRBD1 TRBJ1-3
CASKGTGGRETQYF TGCGCCAGCAAGGGGACAGGGGGACGGGAGACCCAGTACTTC TRBV5-1 NA TRBD1 TRBJ2-5
CASVLWPNTGELFF TGTGCCAGCGTCCTTTGGCCGAACACCGGGGAGCTGTTTTTT TRBV5-8 NA NA TRBJ2-2
CSSSYWTGGTEAFF TGTTCCAGCAGCTATTGGACGGGGGGCACTGAAGCTTTCTTT TRBV7-9 once NA TRBJ1-1
CSVTGLEAFF TGCAGCGTAACAGGGCTTGAAGCTTTCTTT TRBV29-1 NA NA TRBJ1-1
CAWSRGELTGELFF TGTGCCTGGAGTCGCGGGGAGCTCACCGGGGAGCTGTTTTTT TRBV30 NA NA TRBJ2-2
CASSPGYTEAFF TGCGCCAGCAGCCCGGGATACACTGAAGCTTTCTTT TRBV5-1 NA NA TRBJ1-1
CASTRGGVDTGELFF TGTGCCAGCACGAGGGGGGGAGTTGACACCGGGGAGCTGTTTTTT TRBV6-5 NA NA TRBJ2-2
CASSHREREFFRDTGELFF TGTGCCAGCAGCCACCGGGAGAGGGAGTTCTTTCGTGACACCGGGGAGCTGTTTTTT TRBV2 few NA TRBJ2-2
CATSIPHRGNYGYTF TGTGCCACCAGCATCCCCCACAGGGGTAACTATGGCTACACCTTC TRBV15 NA TRBD1 TRBJ1-2
CASSPLPGGQETQYF TGCGCCAGCAGCCCACTACCGGGGGGGCAGGAGACCCAGTACTTC TRBV5-1 NA TRBD2 TRBJ2-5
CASNRGRGTSSYNEQFF TGTGCCAGCAACCGGGGTCGCGGGACTAGCTCCTACAATGAGCAGTTCTTC TRBV5-4 NA TRBD2 TRBJ2-1
CASSPGGDRYSTDTQYF TGTGCCAGCAGCCCGGGGGGGGACCGATATTCCACAGATACGCAGTATTTT TRBV7-9 NA TRBD2 TRBJ2-3
CASSQGSRGSYEQYF TGCGCCAGCAGCCAAGGGTCCAGGGGGTCTTACGAGCAGTACTTC TRBV4-1 NA TRBD1 TRBJ2-7
CASSLGRRNEKLFF TGCGCCAGCAGCTTGGGTCGCAGAAATGAAAAACTGTTTTTT TRBV5-1 NA NA TRBJ1-4
CARSRTSYREQYF TGTGCCAGAAGCCGAACTAGCTATAGGGAGCAGTACTTC TRBV5-3 few NA TRBJ2-7
CAISGSYEQYF TGTGCCATCAGTGGGTCCTACGAGCAGTACTTC TRBV10-3 NA NA TRBJ2-7
CACPGQGARDTIYF TGTGCCTGCCCTGGACAGGGGGCGAGAGACACCATATATTTT TRBV30 NA TRBD1 TRBJ1-3
CASSLAGDEQFF TGTGCCAGCAGCTTGGCGGGGGATGAGCAGTTCTTC TRBV5-5 NA NA TRBJ2-1
CASSRGGLNTEAFF TGTGCCAGCAGCCGGGGGGGCCTGAACACTGAAGCTTTCTTT TRBV6-6 few NA TRBJ1-1